The 26 T cell receptor beta chains below all came from one sample that was sequenced in a study of PD-1 blockade in classical Hodgkin lymphoma. The table came from immunoSEQ multiplex PCR; TCRdb's copy has only in-frame clones and leaves some out. The profile shows over 10,000 clones, 88% of them singletons. Documented time point: cycle 4 day 1 (C4D1), after five to seven weeks of nivolumab. Following autologous stem cell transplantation, relapse occurred in every patient, and exposure to brentuximab vedotin varied. Starting with thawed PBMCs, CD4+ T cells were purified by magnetic negative selection. The sequencing here drew on CD4+ T cells from blood, taken before the fourth cycle of nivolumab. These receptors all come from a human donor with classical Hodgkin lymphoma.

This chain links TRBV5-3 with TRBJ1-5, with a possible D match to TRBD1 (5 bases). TRBV5-3 is assigned to the ORF class and has an uncertain function. V was clipped by 3 bases and J by 2 bases, with 15 bases between them. This CDR3 has 16 residues. As DNA, the CDR3 is TGTGCCAGAAGCTCCGACACTGCGGGGGGCAATCAGCCCCAGCATTTT. This sequence encodes CARSSDTAGGNQPQHF.

V is TRBV5-1 and J is TRBJ2-5; TRBD2 matches at 11 bases. The CDR3 covers 18 residues. The germline gives CDR1 SGHRS, CDR2 YFSETQ. V lost 0 bases to trimming and J lost 1 base; unmatched junction nucleotides: 8. The CDR3: CASSLGALAGALQETQYF. The CDR3 DNA sequence: TGCGCCAGCAGCTTGGGAGCACTAGCGGGAGCCCTCCAAGAGACCCAGTACTTC.

V and J are TRBV6-6 and TRBJ2-3; tentative D call: TRBD2 (5 bases). CDR3 length equals 12 residues. V was trimmed by 6 bases and J by 6 bases, leaving 10 bases between them. Looked up from germline, CDR1 is MNHNY and CDR2 is SVGAGI (reference sequence). This CDR3 reads CASSPGGDTQYF. The DNA for the CDR3 is TGTGCCAGCAGCCCCGGCGGGGATACGCAGTATTTT.

In this sample, this clone turned up once. The V gene is TRBV4-3, the J gene TRBJ1-6; no reliable D call. V was shortened by 2 bases and J by 0 bases, with 20 bases between the two germline ends. Per germline, CDR1 LGHNA and CDR2 YSLEER. There are 20 residues in the CDR3. As DNA, the CDR3 is TGCGCCAGCAGCCAAAAGGTCAACGTCGGATTAAGCTCCTATAATTCACCCCTCCACTTT. Its translation: CASSQKVNVGLSSYNSPLHF.

The rearrangement uses TRBV28 and TRBJ1-4; TRBD1 aligns across 10 bases. Germline CDR1 is MDHEN and CDR2 is SYDVKM. The CDR3 covers 16 residues. With 5 bases clipped from V and 5 bases from J, the junction kept 8 bases outside the gene matches. The CDR3: CASSPQTGGANEKLFF. The CDR3 DNA is TGTGCCAGCAGTCCTCAGACAGGGGGCGCAAATGAAAAACTGTTTTTT.

On this clone: Compared with germline, one end of the junction differs, possibly owing to a read error. This chain links TRBV9 with TRBJ2-5; TRBD1 aligns across 7 bases. The CDR3 loop spans 13 amino acids. Germline CDR1 reads SGDLS; CDR2 reads YYNGEE. The CDR3 protein is CASNVQGQETQYF. DNA for the CDR3: TGTGCCAGCAACGTACAGGGGCAAGAGACCCAGTACTTC. The full variable domain, completed using reference TRBV9 and TRBJ2-5, is DSGVTQTPKHLITATGQRVTLRCSPRSGDLSVYWYQQSLDQGLQFLIQYYNGEERAKGNILERFSAQQFPDLHSELNLSSLELGDSALYFCASNVQGQETQYFGPGTRLLVL.

The rearrangement joins TRBV5-5 to TRBJ2-3; D not resolved. This CDR3 has 15 residues. V lost 0 bases and J 2 bases, leaving 10 bases between the germline ends. The V gene's germline CDR1 is SGHKS and CDR2 YYEKEE (reference sequence). CDR3 sequence reads: CASSLVERSTDTQYF. For the CDR3, the DNA is TGTGCCAGCAGCTTGGTTGAAAGGTCCACAGATACGCAGTATTTT. The full variable domain, its missing parts supplied by reference TRBV5-5 and TRBJ2-3, is DAGVTQSPTHLIKTRGQQVTLRCSPISGHKSVSWYQQVLGQGPQFIFQYYEKEERGRGNFPDRFSARQFPNYSSELNVNALLLGDSALYLCASSLVERSTDTQYFGPGTRLTVL.

The chain has TRBV25-1 and TRBJ2-2; D perhaps matches TRBD1 (5 bases). Germline loops: CDR1 MGHDK, CDR2 SYGVNS. V was trimmed by 3 bases and J by 8 bases, leaving 10 bases between them. The CDR3 totals 13 residues. The CDR3 nucleotides read TGTGCCAGCAGTGATACAGGTTTTGGGGAGCTGTTTTTT. Its protein is CASSDTGFGELFF.

The chain is built from TRBV15 and TRBJ2-3; D is uncertain. Germline V lookup: CDR1 LNHNV, CDR2 YYDKDF (reference sequence). This CDR3 region has 18 residues. V was trimmed by 1 base and J by 0 bases, leaving 17 bases between them. CDR3 coding DNA: TGTGCCACCAGCAGAGCCGCCCGTGGATTAACTAGCACAGATACGCAGTATTTT. Residues: CATSRAARGLTSTDTQYF.

This chain links TRBV18 with TRBJ2-5; 11 bases map to TRBD1. The assigned J gene may be wrong: the sequence end matches TRBJ2-7 better. Germline-derived CDR1 and CDR2 are KGHSH and LQKENI. The CDR3 has 14 residues. The CDR3 here is CASSPGQGDHEQYF. The CDR3 DNA reads TGTGCCAGCTCACCGGGACAGGGGGACCACGAGCAGTACTTC.

The chain recombines TRBV29-1 with TRBJ2-7; tentatively, D is TRBD1 (5 bases). Germline lookup yields CDR1 SQVTM and CDR2 ANQGSEA. V was trimmed by 6 bases and J by 5 bases, leaving 20 bases between them. The CDR3 totals 14 residues. Here the CDR3 reads CSVVDSGVSNEQYF. CDR3 DNA sequence: TGCAGCGTGGTAGACAGTGGGGTCAGCAACGAGCAGTACTTC.

The rearrangement joins TRBV15 to TRBJ2-7, with D perhaps TRBD2 (6 bases). The CDR3 spans 15 residues. The germline gives CDR1 LNHNV, CDR2 YYDKDF (reference sequence). V was shortened by 1 base and J by 3 bases, with 13 bases between the two germline ends. CDR3 protein: CATSRVWGDLYEQYF. CDR3 nucleotides: TGTGCCACCAGCAGAGTATGGGGGGACCTCTACGAGCAGTACTTC.

The chain carries TRBV14 and TRBJ2-2; D might be TRBD1 (5 bases). This CDR3 is 14 amino acids long. The V end was cut by 6 bases, the J end by 0 bases, with 8 bases between. The V gene's germline CDR1 is SGHDN and CDR2 FVKESK. The CDR3 region is CASSLGANTGELFF. The CDR3 coding sequence is TGTGCCAGCAGTTTAGGGGCGAACACCGGGGAGCTGTTTTTT. The variable domain in full, with the rest retrieved from reference TRBV14 and TRBJ2-2, is EAGVTQFPSHSVIEKGQTVTLRCDPISGHDNLYWYRRVMGKEIKFLLHFVKESKQDESGMPNNRFLAERTGGTYSTLKVQPAELEDSGVYFCASSLGANTGELFFGEGSRLTVL.

Only a few counts were recorded for this clone. The V gene is TRBV5-1, the J gene TRBJ1-1, with a tentative D call TRBD1 (5 bases). V was shortened by 7 bases and J by 4 bases, with 14 bases between the two germline ends. The CDR3 has 13 amino acids. Germline V gives CDR1 SGHRS, CDR2 YFSETQ. The CDR3 reads CASRAGAGTEAFF. The CDR3 nucleotides are TGCGCCAGCCGGGCTGGGGCGGGCACTGAAGCTTTCTTT. The whole variable domain, filled in from reference TRBV5-1 and TRBJ1-1, reads KAGVTQTPRYLIKTRGQQVTLSCSPISGHRSVSWYQQTPGQGLQFLFEYFSETQRNKGNFPGRFSGRQFSNSRSEMNVSTLELGDSALYLCASRAGAGTEAFFGQGTRLTVV.

A single count supports this clone. V and J are TRBV7-3 and TRBJ2-1; 14 bases line up with TRBD2. J lost 6 bases, V lost 1 base, and 8 bases had no gene match. This CDR3 is built from 18 residues. Per the germline V gene, CDR1 is SGHTA and CDR2 is FQGTGA. CDR3 coding DNA: TGTGCCAGCAGCTTAATTGTCTTAGGGACTAGCGGGGGCAATGAGCAGTTCTTC. It encodes CASSLIVLGTSGGNEQFF.

This sequence joins TRBV4-3 and TRBJ1-1; possible D gene TRBD1, 5 bases. From germline, CDR1 is LGHNA and CDR2 YSLEER. This CDR3 is 17 amino acids long. V was cut by 5 bases and J by 2 bases, with 21 bases left in between. In DNA form, the CDR3 reads TGCGCCAGCAGCTTAGGTGGGGCCTTTAGGGGAAACACTGAAGCTTTCTTT. Amino acids: CASSLGGAFRGNTEAFF.

The CDR3 DNA sequence: TGTGCCAGCAGCTTAGTGGGAGATACGCAGTATTTT. Its protein product is CASSLVGDTQYF. The rearrangement uses TRBV7-9 and TRBJ2-3; D unclear. CDR1 is SEHNR, CDR2 FQNEAQ, per germline (reference sequence). The V end was cut by 1 base, the J end by 5 bases, with 4 bases between. The CDR3 runs to 12 residues.

The chain employs TRBV7-2 and TRBJ2-3, with D unclear. The CDR3 length is 13 residues. CDR1 and CDR2 (germline): SGHTA, FQGNSA. V shed 2 bases and J shed 5 bases, with 8 bases lying between them. CDR3 loop: CASSLSREDTQYF. The CDR3 DNA sequence: TGTGCCAGCAGCTTAAGTAGGGAAGATACGCAGTATTTT.

The chain links TRBV27 to TRBJ1-4; TRBD1 might be the D (6 bases). The V gene's germline CDR1 is MNHEY and CDR2 SMNVEV (reference sequence). V shed 4 bases and J shed 8 bases, with 23 bases lying between them. This CDR3 region has 17 residues. CDR3 sequence reads: CASSSWGRGVIGEKLFF. The CDR3, as DNA: TGTGCCAGCAGTTCCTGGGGGCGAGGGGTCATTGGGGAAAAACTGTTTTTT.

The chain combines TRBV5-8 with TRBJ1-4, with D maybe TRBD1 (5 bases). The CDR3 has 14 amino acids. Trimming pared 1 base from V and 6 bases from J, leaving 10 bases between. Germline CDR1 is SGHTS and CDR2 is YDEGEE. CDR3 region: CASSLSGTYEKLFF. The DNA of the CDR3 is TGTGCCAGCAGCTTGAGCGGGACGTATGAAAAACTGTTTTTT.

The J gene is TRBJ2-1, the V gene TRBV7-2; D gene unclear. The V end lost 5 bases, the J end lost 3 bases, and 2 bases lay between the germline ends. CDR3 length: 11 amino acids. Germline V gene lookup returns CDR1 SGHTA and CDR2 FQGNSA. CDR3 region: CASSRYNEQFF. The CDR3 DNA sequence: TGTGCCAGCAGCCGCTACAATGAGCAGTTCTTC.

The chain links TRBV7-9 to TRBJ1-6; 8 nucleotides line up with TRBD1. V shed 9 bases and J 5 bases; nucleotides not matched to a gene: 3. Germline V gives CDR1 SEHNR, CDR2 FQNEAQ (reference sequence). The CDR3 is 13 amino acids. The CDR3 bases are TGTGCCAGTTCAGGGGGCAATAATTCACCCCTCCACTTT. This gives the protein CASSGGNNSPLHF. The whole variable domain, remainder taken from reference TRBV7-9 and TRBJ1-6, is DTGVSQNPRHKITKRGQNVTFRCDPISEHNRLYWYRQTLGQGPEFLTYFQNEAQLEKSRLLSDRFSAERPKGSFSTLEIQRTEQGDSAMYLCASSGGNNSPLHFGNGTRLTVT.

This sequence joins TRBV5-1 and TRBJ2-2; possibly TRBD1 for D (6 bases). This CDR3 spans 13 amino acids. Germline V gene sequence: CDR1 SGHRS, CDR2 YFSETQ. Trimming cost V 6 bases and J 5 bases, with 11 bases left between them. CDR3 DNA sequence: TGCGCCAGCAAGCAAACAGGGACCGGGGAGCTGTTTTTT. Protein sequence: CASKQTGTGELFF.

The CDR3 DNA reads TGTGCCAGCAGCCGCCGTAGCGTCTTATCAGCTAATAGCAATCAGCCCCAGCATTTT. Amino acid sequence: CASSRRSVLSANSNQPQHF. V usage is TRBV21-1 and J usage is TRBJ1-5. TRBV21-1 is a documented pseudogene. The CDR3 has 19 residues.

V is TRBV12-5 and J is TRBJ2-7, with no clear D. Germline-derived CDR1 and CDR2 are LGHNT and FRNRAP. Trimming left V 1 base short and J 7 bases short, with 14 bases between. The CDR3 covers 14 residues. The CDR3 DNA reads TGTGCTAGTGGTTTGGACAGTTCGCCCCAGGAGCAGTACTTC. Amino acid sequence: CASGLDSSPQEQYF.

The genes are TRBV6-5 and TRBJ1-2, with a tentative D call TRBD1 (5 bases). Looked up from germline, CDR1 is MNHEY and CDR2 is SVGAGI. This CDR3 has 13 residues. Trimming shortened V by 6 bases and J by 5 bases, and 13 bases separated the two germline ends. CDR3 coding DNA: TGTGCCAGCAGAACAAGTCAGGGATATGGCTACACCTTC. Translated, it gives CASRTSQGYGYTF.